Below, 20 T cell receptor beta chains from the same sample are listed, as sequenced in a study of CXCR3-negative and CXCR3-positive naive CD8 T cells. TRB cDNA was prepared as libraries by UMI-labeled 5' RACE. From the 5' RACE reads, TCRdb lists one entry per CDR3 protein and no DNA. The repertoire table contains some 48,000 distinct CDR3 sequences. The sample taken for sequencing was naive CXCR3- CD8+ T cells from blood. Noted subset: CD45RO-CCR7+CD27+CD95- naive CD8+ T cells lacking CXCR3 (TNR3-). The receptors come from a human donor in good health. Some clones in this sample may be carry-over from other donors' samples.

J is TRBJ2-1 and V is TRBV12-3 or TRBV12-4; there is no DNA to check the TCRdb D call of TRBD1. The CDR3 totals 15 residues. This CDR3 is CASSLGPGGGYEQFF.

The V gene is TRBV6-5, the J gene TRBJ2-7; TCRdb's assignment of TRBD1 cannot be checked, as there is no DNA. The CDR3 covers 15 residues. Germline assignment: CDR1 MNHEY and CDR2 SVGAGI. CDR3 region: CASSYSAGVSYEQYF.

V and J are TRBV28 and TRBJ2-7; TCRdb indicates TRBD1, and absent DNA this call remains unverified. The CDR3 spans 14 residues. Per the germline V gene, CDR1 is MDHEN and CDR2 is SYDVKM. CDR3 sequence reads: CASSFNQGTYEQYF.

The rearrangement links TRBV29-1 to TRBJ1-4; the TCRdb call, TRBD1, lacks DNA for checking. The germline gives CDR1 SQVTM, CDR2 ANQGSEA. The CDR3 has 14 residues. The CDR3 reads CSVPVLATNEKLFF.

This clonotype is labeled medium-sized based on frequency. The rearrangement links TRBV7-2 to TRBJ1-1; the TRBD1 assignment by TCRdb is unverifiable without DNA. CDR1 and CDR2 (germline): SGHTA, FQGNSA. This CDR3 region has 14 residues. This chain's CDR3 is CASSLYPYRTEAFF.

The V call is TRBV18, the J call TRBJ2-1. Germline loops: CDR1 KGHSH, CDR2 LQKENI. This CDR3 is built from 17 residues. The CDR3 spells CASSPPDSFGAYNEQFF.

The chain is built from TRBV5-1 and TRBJ2-3; lacking DNA, the TRBD1 call made by TCRdb goes unchecked. Germline V gene sequence: CDR1 SGHRS, CDR2 YFSETQ. The length of the CDR3 is 15 residues. The CDR3 is CASSGTSSTTDTQYF.

The chain couples TRBV6-2 or TRBV6-3 to TRBJ2-1; the D call of TRBD2 rests on TCRdb alone, since no DNA is present to check it. Germline CDR1 and CDR2: MNHEY and SVGEGT. The CDR3 runs to 15 residues. The CDR3 loop is CASSPLAGGPGEQFF.

This chain connects TRBV12-3 or TRBV12-4 to TRBJ2-7; as DNA is missing, the TRBD1 call by TCRdb cannot be tested. CDR3 size: 15 residues. CDR3 region: CASSWGGQGSYEQYF.

The CDR3 protein is CASRPGHREKQYF. The chain is built from TRBV28 and TRBJ2-7; TCRdb's D gene call, TRBD1, goes unchecked for lack of DNA. CDR3 length: 13 residues. CDR1 and CDR2 from the germline V gene are MDHEN and SYDVKM.

The chain combines TRBV5-1 with TRBJ2-2. Germline loops: CDR1 SGHRS, CDR2 YFSETQ. This CDR3 contains 12 residues. CDR3 in amino acids: CASSLRSGELFF.

The chain joins TRBV29-1 to TRBJ2-5; TCRdb lists TRBD2, though no DNA is available to test this call. Germline V CDR1 and CDR2: SQVTM, ANQGSEA. The CDR3 sequence is 13 residues long. The CDR3 protein is CSVLRAFEETQYF.

J is TRBJ2-3 and V is TRBV28. CDR3 length equals 12 residues. Germline-derived CDR1 and CDR2 are MDHEN and SYDVKM. CDR3 loop: CASSPSPDTQYF. Looking up the rest from reference TRBV28 and TRBJ2-3 gives the full variable domain: DVKVTQSSRYLVKRTGEKVFLECVQDMDHENMFWYRQDPGLGLRLIYFSYDVKMKEKGDIPEGYSVSREKKERFSLILESASTNQTSMYLCASSPSPDTQYFGPGTRLTVL.

CDR3 loop: CASRLDRVAIYEQYF. The chain recombines TRBV6-5 with TRBJ2-7; TCRdb designates TRBD1, a call that cannot be tested without DNA. This CDR3 contains 15 residues. CDR1 is MNHEY, CDR2 SVGAGI, per germline.

The genes are TRBV7-2 and TRBJ2-7; the D call from TCRdb, TRBD2, cannot be confirmed without DNA. Germline V gene sequence: CDR1 SGHTA, CDR2 FQGNSA. This CDR3 contains 15 residues. Here the CDR3 reads CASRGWGSGSYEQYF.

The rearrangement links TRBV15 to TRBJ2-1; TCRdb calls TRBD2, which cannot be checked without DNA. Germline-derived CDR1 and CDR2 are LNHNV and YYDKDF (reference sequence). This CDR3 comprises 19 residues. CDR3 residues: CATSRDRLAGGPPYNEQFF.

This chain links TRBV15 with TRBJ2-1; no DNA is available, so the TRBD1 call from TCRdb remains unchecked. The CDR3 spans 16 residues. Per the germline V gene, CDR1 is LNHNV and CDR2 is YYDKDF (reference sequence). This CDR3 is CATSRAGTALANEQFF.

The J gene is TRBJ2-5, the V gene TRBV29-1. This CDR3 spans 11 amino acids. From germline, CDR1 is SQVTM and CDR2 ANQGSEA. CDR3 loop: CSVETQGTQYF.

The chain has TRBV29-1 and TRBJ2-7; TCRdb lists TRBD1, though no DNA is available to test this call. CDR3 length equals 16 residues. Germline V gene sequence: CDR1 SQVTM, CDR2 ANQGSEA. The CDR3 protein is CSVEDPMTGSEYEQYF.

The chain uses TRBV21-1 and TRBJ2-7; no DNA is available, so the TRBD2 call from TCRdb remains unchecked. TRBV21-1 is reported as a pseudogene. The length of the CDR3 is 18 residues. The CDR3 spells CASSGRLAVVLSSYEQYF.